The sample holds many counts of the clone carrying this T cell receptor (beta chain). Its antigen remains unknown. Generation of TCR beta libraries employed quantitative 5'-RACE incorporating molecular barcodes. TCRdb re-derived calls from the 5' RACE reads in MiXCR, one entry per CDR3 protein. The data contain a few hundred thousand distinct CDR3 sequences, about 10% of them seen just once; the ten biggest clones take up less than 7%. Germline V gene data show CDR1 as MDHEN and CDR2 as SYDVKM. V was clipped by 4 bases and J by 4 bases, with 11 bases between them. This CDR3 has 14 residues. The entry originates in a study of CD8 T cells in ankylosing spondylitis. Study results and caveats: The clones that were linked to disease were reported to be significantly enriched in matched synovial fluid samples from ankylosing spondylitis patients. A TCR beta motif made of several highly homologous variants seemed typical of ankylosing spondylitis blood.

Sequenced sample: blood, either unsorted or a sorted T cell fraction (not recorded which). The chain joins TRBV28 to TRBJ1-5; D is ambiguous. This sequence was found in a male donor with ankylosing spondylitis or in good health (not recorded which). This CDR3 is CASSSPGSNQPQHF. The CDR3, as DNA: TGTGCCAGCAGTTCCCCGGGATCAAATCAGCCCCAGCATTTT.